This is a list of T cell receptor beta chains from one sample in a study of post-analysis software for immune sequencing data. TCRdb reprocessed the PCR reads via MiXCR and lists one record per CDR3 protein. The sample lists 150,000 to 200,000 distinct CDR3 sequences; about 29% were seen once. The material sequenced was blood. These receptors originate from a girl under 18 with multiple sclerosis. Both conserved end residues are part of each CDR3. D genes are given only for firm matches. Not every row has a clone size; where given, it reads once, few, many or a size class.

length: 16; D: .; size: few; J: TRBJ2-7; V: TRBV12-5; CDR3: CASGSVVSSSGDEQYF; DNA: TGTGCTAGTGGTTCGGTGGTTAGCAGCTCAGGGGACGAGCAGTACTTC
length: 15; D: .; size: few; J: TRBJ2-2; V: TRBV15; CDR3: CATSRNTRWTGELFF; DNA: TGTGCCACCAGCAGGAACACTAGATGGACCGGGGAGCTGTTTTTT
length: 13; D: .; size: few; J: TRBJ1-1; V: TRBV6-6; CDR3: CTAVDSALTEAFF; DNA: TGTACGGCCGTAGATAGCGCGCTCACTGAAGCTTTCTTT
length: 14; D: .; size: many; J: TRBJ1-5; V: TRBV15; CDR3: CATSRGQPNQPQHF; DNA: TGTGCCACCAGCAGAGGTCAGCCTAATCAGCCCCAGCATTTT
length: 15; D: TRBD2; size: many; J: TRBJ2-3; V: TRBV5-1; CDR3: CASSLERELSDTQYF; DNA: TGCGCCAGCAGCTTGGAGCGGGAGTTGTCAGATACGCAGTATTTT
length: 14; D: .; size: .; J: TRBJ2-7; V: TRBV28; CDR3: CANSLGADYNEQYF; DNA: TGTGCCAACAGCTTGGGGGCGGATTACAATGAGCAGTACTTC
length: 14; D: .; size: few; J: TRBJ1-4; V: TRBV11-2; CDR3: CASSWGYVDEKLFF; DNA: TGTGCCAGCAGCTGGGGCTACGTAGATGAAAAACTGTTTTTT
length: 14; D: .; size: many; J: TRBJ2-7; V: TRBV2; CDR3: CASTGTYLSYEQYF; DNA: TGTGCCAGCACTGGGACGTATCTCTCCTACGAGCAGTACTTC
length: 14; D: .; size: few; J: TRBJ1-5; V: TRBV15; CDR3: CAASRDLGNQPQHF; DNA: TGTGCCGCCAGCAGAGACTTGGGAAATCAGCCCCAGCATTTT
length: 13; D: .; size: few; J: TRBJ2-1; V: TRBV28; CDR3: CASSFGDGNEQFF; DNA: TGTGCCAGCAGTTTTGGGGACGGCAATGAGCAGTTCTTC
length: 15; D: .; size: .; J: TRBJ2-2; V: TRBV12-3/TRBV12-4; CDR3: CASSLDRRNTGELFF; DNA: TGTGCCAGCAGTTTAGACAGGAGGAACACCGGGGAGCTGTTTTTT
length: 19; D: .; size: few; J: TRBJ2-7; V: TRBV14; CDR3: CASSQLDPILWPGPHEQYF; DNA: TGTGCCAGCAGCCAACTCGACCCCATCCTCTGGCCCGGGCCCCACGAGCAGTACTTC
length: 17; D: .; size: .; J: TRBJ1-1; V: TRBV7-8; CDR3: CASSLNRVGWGDTEAFF; DNA: TGTGCCAGCAGCTTGAACAGGGTAGGTTGGGGAGACACTGAAGCTTTCTTT
length: 15; D: .; size: few; J: TRBJ2-7; V: TRBV7-2; CDR3: CASSLPGDASYEQYF; DNA: TGTGCCAGCAGCTTACCAGGAGATGCCTCCTACGAGCAGTACTTC
length: 13; D: .; size: .; J: TRBJ1-1; V: TRBV6-5; CDR3: CASSYSMNTEAFF; DNA: TGTGCCAGCAGTTACTCGATGAACACTGAAGCTTTCTTT
length: 14; D: TRBD2; size: .; J: TRBJ2-1; V: TRBV12-3/TRBV12-4; CDR3: CASTAGGPDNEQFF; DNA: TGTGCCAGCACCGCGGGGGGGCCCGACAATGAGCAGTTCTTC
length: 16; D: .; size: .; J: TRBJ2-1; V: TRBV29-1; CDR3: CSVVDWDSSRYNEQFF; DNA: TGCAGCGTCGTAGATTGGGACTCCTCAAGGTACAATGAGCAGTTCTTC
length: 16; D: TRBD1; size: many; J: TRBJ2-3; V: TRBV12-3/TRBV12-4; CDR3: CASSLARDSSADTQYF; DNA: TGTGCCAGCAGTTTAGCTAGGGACAGCTCCGCAGATACGCAGTATTTT
length: 16; D: TRBD2; size: .; J: TRBJ2-3; V: TRBV7-6; CDR3: CASSLLGGRETDTQYF; DNA: TGTGCCAGCAGCTTATTGGGCGGGAGGGAGACAGATACGCAGTATTTT
length: 19; D: TRBD1; size: .; J: TRBJ2-1; V: TRBV12-3/TRBV12-4; CDR3: CASSLGGQGFGSSYNEQFF; DNA: TGTGCCAGCAGTTTAGGAGGACAGGGGTTCGGAAGCTCCTACAATGAGCAGTTCTTC
length: 13; D: .; size: .; J: TRBJ2-4; V: TRBV6-1; CDR3: CATETGAKNIQYF; DNA: TGTGCCACCGAGACTGGAGCCAAAAACATTCAGTACTTC
length: 15; D: .; size: .; J: TRBJ1-4; V: TRBV9; CDR3: CASSPREGGGEKRFF; DNA: TGTGCCAGCAGCCCTCGGGAAGGGGGGGGTGAAAAACGGTTTTTT
length: 14; D: .; size: few; J: TRBJ1-5; V: TRBV27; CDR3: CASSVSGLDQPQHF; DNA: TGTGCCAGCAGTGTGTCAGGGTTAGATCAGCCCCAGCATTTT
length: 15; D: .; size: .; J: TRBJ2-3; V: TRBV4-1; CDR3: CASSQGFGSRVTQYF; DNA: TGCGCCAGCAGCCAAGGATTCGGGAGTCGCGTTACGCAGTATTTT
length: 12; D: .; size: many; J: TRBJ1-2; V: TRBV20-1; CDR3: CSARRGTYGYTF; DNA: TGCAGTGCTAGAAGAGGCACGTATGGCTACACCTTC
length: 14; D: TRBD2; size: .; J: TRBJ2-1; V: TRBV24-1; CDR3: CATSSGIRYNEQFF; DNA: TGTGCCACCAGTAGCGGGATAAGGTACAATGAGCAGTTCTTC
length: 14; D: TRBD1; size: .; J: TRBJ1-5; V: TRBV27; CDR3: CASSPRQGEQPQHF; DNA: TGTGCCAGCAGTCCCAGACAGGGAGAACAGCCCCAGCATTTT